Reported below is one T cell receptor beta chain. Its antigen remains unknown. These data come from a study of vaccination and CD4 T cells after COVID-19. Study context: Each of the control cultures got a CEFX pool, an HIV-1 Nef pool, or no peptide. Study-level findings and limits: Median SARS-CoV-2-reactive clonotype numbers went from approximately 21 to 40; this increase was not significant.

The germline V and J ends were trimmed by 2 bases and 8 bases, with 12 bases remaining between them. CDR1 is MNHEY and CDR2 is SVGEGT in the germline V gene. The CDR3 runs 13 residues. Treatment specified: approximately 10-day PBMC culture with coronavirus spike peptide pools or control peptides (ViraFEST assay). TCRs were sequenced by ViraFEST after antigen-specific T cells had been expanded with peptide pools. The Oncomine TCR Beta short-read assay was applied to DNA of cultured CD4+ T cells. Once CD4+ T cells had been cultured, genomic DNA was extracted from them. TCRdb reanalysed the PCR reads using MiXCR and keeps one entry per CDR3 protein. The repertoire has fewer than 25,000 distinct CDR3 sequences, approximately 49% of them found once; the top ten carry roughly 6.1%.

The rearrangement uses TRBV6-2 or TRBV6-3 and TRBJ1-2; D may be TRBD1 (5 bases). Sequences were obtained from CD4+ T cells from blood, cultured in vitro. The clonotype was recovered from a human donor who had recovered from COVID-19. The chain's CDR3 is CASSYNRLGGYTF. The CDR3 DNA follows: TGTGCCAGCAGTTACAACAGGTTGGGAGGCTACACCTTC.